The next 20 T cell receptor beta chains were all read from a single sample in a study of post-analysis software for immune sequencing data (dated by TCRdb to 2015 to 2017). Their antigens are not known. Preparation of the library involved PCR. This sample was sequenced with an Illumina HiSeq 2500. To reduce PCR and sequencing biases, unique molecular identifiers were built into the TCR beta cDNA libraries. Using fastp at Q25 and MiXCR, TCRdb reprocessed the public reads and kept productive beta chains. When rows share a CDR3 protein, they turn into one entry using the most common DNA and genes. Within this sample are more than 500,000 distinct CDR3 sequences, with approximately 34% of them counted one time only. Jointly, the top ten make up 6% of the sample. Study-level results and caveats: Patients showed significantly higher frequencies than controls for roughly five TRBV segments, among them TRBV5-6, TRBV5-1 and TRBV20-1.

The material sequenced was blood. Source of these receptors: a girl between 2 and 17 years old with multiple sclerosis.

This clonotype was picked up a small number of times. The V and J genes are TRBV5-1 and TRBJ2-1; TRBD1 matches at 10 bases. The germline CDR1 and CDR2 sequences are SGHRS and YFSETQ. This CDR3 comprises 13 residues. After removal of 5 bases from V and 8 bases from J, the junction contained 4 bases not matched to a gene. The CDR3 DNA reads TGCGCCAGCAGAAGGGACAGGGGCCATGAGCAGTTCTTC. It encodes CASRRDRGHEQFF.

This clonotype has just a few counts. V is TRBV3-1 and J is TRBJ2-7, with unresolved D. CDR1 is LGHDT and CDR2 is YNNKEL in the germline V gene (reference sequence). The CDR3 has 16 amino acids. The V end was cut by 0 bases, the J end by 0 bases, with 12 bases between. The CDR3 DNA follows: TGTGCCAGCAGCCAAGATCACGGTACAAGCTCCTACGAGCAGTACTTC. As protein: CASSQDHGTSSYEQYF.

The table lists this clonotype with a few counts. CDR3 protein: CSANGGAGETQYF. The CDR3 DNA follows: TGCAGTGCTAATGGAGGGGCCGGGGAGACCCAGTACTTC. The chain combines TRBV20-1 with TRBJ2-5; a weak D match, TRBD2 (6 bases). Germline CDR1 is DFQATT and CDR2 is SNEGSKA (reference sequence). The V end lost 4 bases, the J end lost 5 bases, and 14 bases lay between the germline ends. The CDR3 length is 13 residues.

This clonotype has more than one count but fewer than ten. The chain employs TRBV5-1 and TRBJ1-2; D is perhaps TRBD1 (6 bases). V dropped 4 bases and J dropped 5 bases, with 18 bases sitting between them. The CDR3 covers 15 residues. CDR1 is SGHRS and CDR2 is YFSETQ in the germline V gene. CDR3 coding DNA: TGCGCCAGCAGCCTGGGCGAGAACAGGGCATATGGCTACACCTTC. Translation gives CASSLGENRAYGYTF. Full variable domain (missing parts from reference TRBV5-1 and TRBJ1-2): KAGVTQTPRYLIKTRGQQVTLSCSPISGHRSVSWYQQTPGQGLQFLFEYFSETQRNKGNFPGRFSGRQFSNSRSEMNVSTLELGDSALYLCASSLGENRAYGYTFGSGTRLTVV.

This clonotype was detected a few times. V and J are TRBV6-1 and TRBJ1-5; a weak D match, TRBD1 (5 bases). The V and J ends lost 11 bases and 5 bases respectively, with 13 bases between them. Germline loops: CDR1 MNHNS, CDR2 SASEGT. The CDR3 runs to 12 residues. As DNA, the CDR3 is TGTGCCTCACAGGTTGGGGATCAGCCCCAGCATTTT. It encodes CASQVGDQPQHF.

The genes are TRBV10-1 and TRBJ1-6; D may be TRBD1 (5 bases). Germline V lookup: CDR1 WNHNN, CDR2 SYGVQD (reference sequence). Trimming cost V 6 bases and J 11 bases, with 14 bases left between them. The CDR3 extends over 13 amino acids. CDR3 coding DNA: TGCGCCAGCAGCCGGGACTTCAATGCACCCCTCCACTTT. This sequence encodes CASSRDFNAPLHF.

The chain uses TRBV12-3 or TRBV12-4 and TRBJ1-1, with TRBD1 identical over 9 bases. Trimming removed 4 bases from V and 0 bases from J; junction bases left unmatched: 9. The CDR3 is made up of 17 amino acids. CDR3 protein: CASSSKGQGRMNTEAFF. The CDR3 DNA is TGTGCCAGCAGTTCCAAGGGACAGGGCCGAATGAACACTGAAGCTTTCTTT.

The sample holds a few counts of this clonotype. The chain couples TRBV20-1 to TRBJ1-2, with a weak D call TRBD1 (5 bases). This CDR3 has 15 amino acids. The ends were cut back, 0 bases at V and 6 bases at J, with 17 bases in the middle. Per germline, CDR1 DFQATT and CDR2 SNEGSKA (reference sequence). The CDR3 nucleotides read TGCAGTGCTAGAGACCCCTCAGGGAGTTTAGATGGCTACACCTTC. Its translation is CSARDPSGSLDGYTF.

This clonotype was detected a few times. V gene TRBV5-1 combines with J gene TRBJ2-6, with no clear D. Between the trimmed V and J ends, which lost 0 bases and 0 bases, there was a span of 7 bases. Germline V gene lookup returns CDR1 SGHRS and CDR2 YFSETQ. This CDR3 has 16 residues. The CDR3: CASSLDAFSGANVLTF. In DNA, the CDR3 is TGCGCCAGCAGCTTGGACGCCTTCTCTGGGGCCAACGTCCTGACTTTC. The entire variable domain, with the rest obtained from reference TRBV5-1 and TRBJ2-6, is as follows: KAGVTQTPRYLIKTRGQQVTLSCSPISGHRSVSWYQQTPGQGLQFLFEYFSETQRNKGNFPGRFSGRQFSNSRSEMNVSTLELGDSALYLCASSLDAFSGANVLTFGAGSRLTVL.

This clonotype was seen a handful of times. Here the CDR3 reads CASSFDWGDEKLFF. The CDR3, as DNA: TGTGCCAGCAGCTTTGACTGGGGGGATGAAAAACTGTTTTTT. The chain combines TRBV7-9 with TRBJ1-4, with D possibly being TRBD1 (5 bases). Germline CDR1 reads SEHNR; CDR2 reads FQNEAQ (reference sequence). V lost 3 bases and J lost 6, with 11 bases in between. This CDR3 has 14 amino acids.

This clonotype was observed a handful of times. The DNA of the CDR3 is TGCAGTGCTCGCCGACAGATCCATGAGCAGTTCTTC. It specifies CSARRQIHEQFF. V gene TRBV20-1 combines with J gene TRBJ2-1, with D possibly TRBD1 on 5 matching bases. The V gene lost 5 bases and the J gene lost 8 bases, with 13 bases spanning the gap. The CDR3 has 12 amino acids. Germline loops: CDR1 DFQATT, CDR2 SNEGSKA (reference sequence).

The sample holds a few counts of this clonotype. The CDR3 DNA reads TGTGCCAGCAATTTCGTTCCCCAGGCCACAGATACGCAGTATTTT. Its protein is CASNFVPQATDTQYF. The chain combines TRBV27 with TRBJ2-3; D unresolved. V was cut by 7 bases and J by 2 bases, with 16 bases left in between. Germline V gene sequence: CDR1 MNHEY, CDR2 SMNVEV (reference sequence). CDR3 size: 15 residues.

The chain is built from TRBV12-3 or TRBV12-4 and TRBJ2-3; the D is unclear. Between the trimmed V and J ends, which lost 0 bases and 5 bases, there was a span of 15 bases. The CDR3 extends over 16 amino acids. The CDR3 here is CASSLAFMVVRDTQYF. In DNA form, the CDR3 reads TGTGCCAGCAGTTTAGCGTTCATGGTGGTTAGAGATACGCAGTATTTT.

The chain joins TRBV6-1 to TRBJ2-7; D is unresolved. CDR1 and CDR2 from the germline V gene are MNHNS and SASEGT. The CDR3 totals 11 residues. The V and J ends lost 6 bases and 7 bases respectively, with 10 bases between them. DNA of the CDR3: TGTGCCAGCAGCCCCGGGTGGGAGCAGTACTTC. This sequence encodes CASSPGWEQYF.

This clonotype has only a few counts. In DNA, the CDR3 is TGTGCCAGCAGGCGCCATGGACAGGGGAGGTACGAGCAGTACTTC. Translating gives CASRRHGQGRYEQYF. V gene TRBV12-3 or TRBV12-4 combines with J gene TRBJ2-7, with 9 bases aligning to TRBD1. There are 15 residues in the CDR3. With V trimmed by 6 bases and J by 4 bases, 10 bases remained unmatched.

This clonotype was observed a few times. For the CDR3, the DNA is TGTGCCAGCAGTTCTTCCCTCGGAAACTATGGCTACACCTTC. Its protein product is CASSSSLGNYGYTF. This rearrangement joins TRBV27 to TRBJ1-2; D uncertain. Trimming cost V 4 bases and J 2 bases, with 11 bases left between them. The CDR3 is 14 amino acids. The germline gives CDR1 MNHEY, CDR2 SMNVEV (reference sequence).

This chain connects TRBV7-9 to TRBJ1-3; tentative D call: TRBD1 (6 bases). V was trimmed by 4 bases and J by 7 bases, leaving 11 bases between them. This CDR3 is 13 amino acids long. Germline-derived CDR1 and CDR2 are SEHNR and FQNEAQ (reference sequence). The CDR3 sequence is CASSYGQLNTIYF. The CDR3 nucleotides are TGTGCCAGCAGCTACGGACAGCTCAACACCATATATTTT.

The rearrangement links TRBV2 to TRBJ2-7, with D possibly matching TRBD1 (6 bases). CDR3 size: 11 residues. V gave up 9 bases and J gave up 4 bases, with 10 bases separating them. Germline assignment: CDR1 SNHLY and CDR2 FYNNEI. The CDR3 DNA is TGTGCCAGTGGACAGAGTTACGAGCAGTACTTC. This encodes CASGQSYEQYF.

This clonotype was recorded a few times. The CDR3 DNA follows: TGTGCCAGCAGGAGAACACAGGTGTTCCAAGCTTTCTTT. Protein sequence: CASRRTQVFQAFF. This chain joins TRBV27 and TRBJ1-1; D is perhaps TRBD1 (5 bases). The germline V and J ends were trimmed by 6 bases and 9 bases, with 17 bases remaining between them. CDR3 length: 13 amino acids. Germline loops: CDR1 MNHEY, CDR2 SMNVEV (reference sequence).

In this sample, this clonotype turned up a few times. V usage is TRBV7-6 and J usage is TRBJ2-1, with no clear D. V shed 4 bases and J shed 8 bases, with 12 bases lying between them. Germline V gives CDR1 SGHVS, CDR2 FNYEAQ. CDR3 length: 13 residues. In DNA form, the CDR3 reads TGTGCCAGCAGCTCGCCCCCTAAGTATGAGCAGTTCTTC. Protein sequence: CASSSPPKYEQFF.